This T cell receptor beta chain was sequenced for a study of shared clonotypes between healthy human individuals. Study-level information: Aged between 18 and 49, the donors were two women and three men.

The CDR3 spans 14 residues. The ends lost 2 bases at V and 9 bases at J; junction bases unmatched: 6. Germline lookup yields CDR1 SGHRS and CDR2 YFSETQ. Repertoires were generated with immunoSEQ multiplex PCR, while TCRdb's copy carries only in-frame clones and drops some. The sample lists approximately 1.4 million clones, under 99% seen once, with about 0.4% in the top ten. Study findings and constraints: Some naive CD4 clonotypes, about 5%, turned up in common across several donors. Non-shared clonotypes were found to have lower generation probabilities than the clonotypes that were shared by all four of the sorted-subset donors.

Details on this clone: Antigen specificity is unknown.

Splitting of CD4+ cells produced CD45RA+ naive and CD45RA-negative memory subsets. Material for sequencing was naive CD4+ T cells sorted from blood. Regarding subset: CD45RA+ positively selected. The V gene is TRBV5-1, the J gene TRBJ2-7, with TRBD2 identical over 12 bases. The receptor comes from a man under 40 in good health. CDR3 in amino acids: CASSFVTSGSGQYF. The CDR3 region has the DNA TGCGCCAGCAGCTTCGTGACTAGCGGGAGCGGGCAGTACTTC.